This T cell receptor beta chain originates from a study of T cell changes during pregnancy in multiple sclerosis. TCRdb's table, derived via immunoSEQ multiplex PCR, lists solely in-frame clones and lacks some. In the table there are roughly 58,000 clones, approximately 94% of which are singletons. The CDR3 is 16 amino acids. V gave up 7 bases and J gave up 0 bases, with 18 bases separating them. Germline assignment: CDR1 MDHEN and CDR2 SYDVKM. The chain carries TRBV28 and TRBJ1-2; D is perhaps TRBD1 (6 bases). Specimen: CD8+ T cells from peripheral blood mononuclear cells, collected in the third trimester of pregnancy. The TCR comes from a female donor with multiple sclerosis, enrolled in a pregnancy study. Here the CDR3 DNA reads TGTGCCAGCACAGGGGCAGCCGAAATAGCTAACTATGGCTACACCTTC. It codes for CASTGAAEIANYGYTF.